The entry that follows covers one TCR beta chain sequence. Its antigen is currently unknown. The data originate from a study of cytomegalovirus exposure and HLA in healthy donors. Across the study: The approximately 120 validation repertoires were produced on the same platform as the 550 to 750 repertoires of the first cohort. This was reported in a later analysis. Findings and limits, study-wide: The finding came from a later analysis; first-cohort TCR clusters tended to co-occur in the approximately 120 validation repertoires. Rarity characterized most TCR sequences, yet some public TCRs appeared in many donors. Specific recognition of CMV antigens was confirmed in vitro for a few chains (all CMV-associated).

Clones were sequenced by immunoSEQ multiplex PCR, and TCRdb holds only the in-frame ones, with some missing. The table shows approximately 150,000 clones, with 85% occurring only once. The CDR3 contains 15 residues. V was clipped by 11 bases and J by 4 bases; unmatched bases: 14. Germline V gene sequence: CDR1 MNHEY, CDR2 SMNVEV (reference sequence). Sequenced: PBMCs. This receptor was obtained from a man aged 25 to 40 in good health and CMV-seropositive. The rearrangement joins TRBV27 to TRBJ2-7, with TRBD1 matching over 10 bases. The CDR3 coding sequence is TGTGCCGTGGCCTCCGGGACAGGGGATGGGTACGAGCAGTACTTC. As protein: CAVASGTGDGYEQYF.